These 28 T cell receptor beta chains were sequenced from one sample in a study of cytomegalovirus exposure and HLA in healthy donors. A multiplex PCR was run with 60 Vbeta primers and 13 Jbeta primers. Only in-frame clones appear in the TCRdb table, and some are missing; sequencing was by immunoSEQ multiplex PCR. The data show roughly 200,000 clones, with 65% to 85% seen just once and 2.9% held by the top ten. Sequencing was carried out using PBMCs. These receptors all come from a man aged 25 to 45 in good health and CMV-seronegative.

This chain joins TRBV27 and TRBJ2-2; possible D gene TRBD1, 5 bases. CDR3 size: 13 residues. From germline, CDR1 is MNHEY and CDR2 SMNVEV (reference sequence). Trimming pared 9 bases from V and 3 bases from J, leaving 11 bases between. This chain's CDR3 is CASTKGYTGELFF. As DNA, the CDR3 is TGTGCCAGTACCAAGGGGTACACCGGGGAGCTGTTTTTT.

The chain is built from TRBV4-2 and TRBJ2-1; 10 positions agree with TRBD2. The CDR3 has 18 amino acids. V dropped 1 base and J dropped 2; count of bases not matched to a gene: 8. Germline CDR1 is LGHNA and CDR2 is YNFKEQ. The CDR3 reads CASSQVKSGGAPYNEQFF. The DNA of the CDR3 is TGTGCCAGCAGCCAAGTTAAGAGCGGGGGGGCCCCCTACAATGAGCAGTTCTTC.

A remark on this clone: A read error may account for a junction end that differs from germline. The rearrangement links TRBV9 to TRBJ2-6; tentatively, D is TRBD1 (5 bases). Germline V gives CDR1 SGDLS, CDR2 YYNGEE. CDR3 length: 16 amino acids. In DNA, the CDR3 is TGTGCCAGCAGCGTAGGTTGGAGCTCTGGGGCCAGCGTCCTGACTTTC. Its translation: CASSVGWSSGASVLTF.

The gene calls are TRBV11-2 and TRBJ1-1; TRBD1 might be the D (5 bases). Germline CDR1 reads SGHAT; CDR2 reads FQNNGV. There are 14 residues in the CDR3. Deletions cut 2 bases from V and 4 bases from J, with 11 bases between. The CDR3 coding sequence is TGTGCCAGCAGCTTACCGGGGGAGGGCACTGAAGCTTTCTTT. As protein: CASSLPGEGTEAFF.

The chain is built from TRBV6-1 and TRBJ2-2; a weak D match, TRBD1 (6 bases). The CDR3 has 14 residues. Germline values: CDR1 MNHNS, CDR2 SASEGT. Deletions cut 4 bases from V and 7 bases from J, with 13 bases between. As DNA, the CDR3 is TGTGCCAGCAGTGGGATGCGAGGGGGCGGGGAGCTGTTTTTT. Its protein is CASSGMRGGGELFF.

V and J are TRBV9 and TRBJ2-3; D is perhaps TRBD2 (5 bases). The CDR3 is made up of 15 amino acids. Deletions cut 3 bases from V and 3 bases from J, with 14 bases between. Germline CDR1 and CDR2: SGDLS and YYNGEE. Here the CDR3 reads CASSANGLATDTQYF. CDR3 sequence (DNA): TGTGCCAGCAGCGCCAACGGGCTAGCAACAGATACGCAGTATTTT. The full variable domain, in which reference TRBV9 and TRBJ2-3 provide the parts outside the CDR3, is DSGVTQTPKHLITATGQRVTLRCSPRSGDLSVYWYQQSLDQGLQFLIQYYNGEERAKGNILERFSAQQFPDLHSELNLSSLELGDSALYFCASSANGLATDTQYFGPGTRLTVL.

This chain joins TRBV5-6 and TRBJ2-7, with TRBD1 matching over 7 bases. Germline CDR1 is SGHDT and CDR2 is YYEEEE. The V segment lost 7 bases and the J segment 2 bases; nucleotides outside the gene matches: 6. CDR3 length equals 13 residues. The CDR3 bases are TGTGCCAGCTGGGGGACAGATACCTACGAGCAGTACTTC. Its translation is CASWGTDTYEQYF.

V and J are TRBV6-5 and TRBJ1-1, with no clear D. V was cut by 5 bases and J by 5 bases, with 18 bases left in between. The germline gives CDR1 MNHEY, CDR2 SVGAGI. This CDR3 is 15 amino acids long. The CDR3 coding sequence is TGTGCCAGCAGTCGTTCCCAGGTGACCCAAACTGAAGCTTTCTTT. It translates to CASSRSQVTQTEAFF.

The chain carries TRBV7-8 and TRBJ1-2; D not certain. Per germline, CDR1 SGHVS and CDR2 FQNEAQ. The CDR3 extends over 12 amino acids. Trimming cost V 4 bases and J 4 bases, with 7 bases left between them. CDR3 protein: CASSYVGYGYTF. The CDR3 nucleotides read TGTGCCAGCAGCTACGTCGGCTATGGCTACACCTTC.

This chain joins TRBV7-9 and TRBJ1-3; unclear D gene. This CDR3 is built from 17 residues. Trimming left V 2 bases short and J 0 bases short, with 14 bases between. The V gene's germline CDR1 is SEHNR and CDR2 FQNEAQ (reference sequence). The CDR3 protein is CASSLYDGGLSGNTIYF. CDR3 coding DNA: TGTGCCAGCAGCTTATATGACGGAGGCCTCTCTGGAAACACCATATATTTT.

This clone is a singleton in its sample. The chain combines TRBV4-3 with TRBJ1-2; 12 nucleotides match TRBD1. The length of the CDR3 is 16 residues. Germline loops: CDR1 LGHNA, CDR2 YSLEER. Trimming cost V 3 bases and J 8 bases; bases outside gene matches: 10. The DNA of the CDR3 is TGCGCCAGCAGCCACGGTACGGGACAGGGGGCTCGGGGCTACACCTTC. Its protein is CASSHGTGQGARGYTF.

This rearrangement joins TRBV28 to TRBJ1-3; no definite D call. V was shortened by 5 bases and J by 5 bases, with 22 bases between the two germline ends. CDR1 and CDR2 (germline): MDHEN, SYDVKM. The CDR3 loop spans 17 amino acids. CDR3 sequence (DNA): TGTGCCAGCAGTCGCCCGGGGTTTACGGCCGATAGAAACACCATATATTTT. It yields the protein CASSRPGFTADRNTIYF.

As DNA, the CDR3 is TGCGCCAGCAGCCATCCAACTGGGTCAGGGTACACTGAAGCTTTCTTT. Amino acids: CASSHPTGSGYTEAFF. V is TRBV4-3 and J is TRBJ1-1; D may be TRBD1 (5 bases). This CDR3 has 16 amino acids. V was shortened by 3 bases and J by 3 bases, with 17 bases between the two germline ends. CDR1 LGHNA and CDR2 YSLEER come from the germline V gene.

The chain combines TRBV5-4 with TRBJ1-2, with no clear D. Germline V gene data show CDR1 as SGHNT and CDR2 as YYREEE (reference sequence). V was trimmed by 2 bases and J by 2 bases, leaving 7 bases between them. The CDR3 sequence is 13 residues long. The CDR3 loop is CASSFDGNYGYTF. In nucleotides, the CDR3 is TGTGCCAGCAGCTTCGACGGGAACTATGGCTACACCTTC. Based on the CDR3 plus reference TRBV5-4 and TRBJ1-2, the full variable domain is ETGVTQSPTHLIKTRGQQVTLRCSSQSGHNTVSWYQQALGQGPQFIFQYYREEENGRGNFPPRFSGLQFPNYSSELNVNALELDDSALYLCASSFDGNYGYTFGSGTRLTVV.

V gene TRBV7-3 combines with J gene TRBJ2-7; a weak D match, TRBD1 (5 bases). The CDR3 runs 14 residues. CDR1 and CDR2 (germline): SGHTA, FQGTGA. V lost 3 bases and J 3 bases, leaving 12 bases between the germline ends. For the CDR3, the DNA is TGTGCCAGCAGCTTCCGACAGATCCTCTACGAGCAGTACTTC. Translation gives CASSFRQILYEQYF.

About this clone itself: This sample also contains other DNA sequences that code for the same CDR3. The chain links TRBV7-2 to TRBJ2-1, with 8 positions matching TRBD1. The germline V gene encodes CDR1 SGHTA and CDR2 FQGNSA. This CDR3 spans 15 amino acids. V was clipped by 1 base and J by 2 bases; unmatched bases: 1. CDR3 coding DNA: TGTGCCAGCAGCTTAGACAGGGGGACCTACAATGAGCAGTTCTTC. Its translation: CASSLDRGTYNEQFF.

The chain couples TRBV27 to TRBJ2-3, with 7 positions matching TRBD2. The germline CDR1 and CDR2 sequences are MNHEY and SMNVEV (reference sequence). The CDR3 runs to 15 residues. Trimming cost V 7 bases and J 3 bases; bases outside gene matches: 10. The CDR3 reads CASTSWASGTDTQYF. CDR3 nucleotides: TGTGCCAGCACCTCCTGGGCTAGCGGTACAGATACGCAGTATTTT.

This chain joins TRBV5-1 and TRBJ1-6, with 8 bases that match TRBD1. The CDR3 consists of 15 residues. Germline loops: CDR1 SGHRS, CDR2 YFSETQ. V lost 2 bases, J lost 8 bases, and 6 bases stayed unmatched. CDR3 residues: CASSFTTGEYSPLHF. The CDR3 DNA sequence: TGCGCCAGCAGCTTCACGACAGGGGAGTATTCACCCCTCCACTTT.

This clone was seen more than once but under ten times. The V gene is TRBV27, the J gene TRBJ2-7, with D unclear. The CDR3 length is 14 residues. Germline lookup yields CDR1 MNHEY and CDR2 SMNVEV (reference sequence). The ends were cut back, 3 bases at V and 2 bases at J, with 11 bases in the middle. The CDR3, as DNA: TGTGCCAGCAGTTTTCTAGGCGACCCCTACGAGCAGTACTTC. As protein: CASSFLGDPYEQYF.

The rearrangement joins TRBV5-8 to TRBJ2-1; 7 positions agree with TRBD1. Germline V gene sequence: CDR1 SGHTS, CDR2 YDEGEE. J lost 15 bases, V lost 1 base, and 1 base had no gene match. The CDR3 has 10 residues. The CDR3 reads CASSLTGVFF. DNA of the CDR3: TGTGCCAGCAGCTTGACAGGGGTGTTCTTC.

The V call is TRBV7-9, the J call TRBJ2-6, with TRBD1 identical over 9 bases. J gave up 0 bases and V 0 bases, and 3 bases lay outside the gene matches. Germline V lookup: CDR1 SEHNR, CDR2 FQNEAQ (reference sequence). There are 18 residues in the CDR3. The chain's CDR3 is CASSLATGGVSGANVLTF. CDR3 bases: TGTGCCAGCAGCTTAGCGACAGGGGGTGTCTCTGGGGCCAACGTCCTGACTTTC.

The chain links TRBV27 to TRBJ2-1; 9 bases match TRBD1. Germline V gene data show CDR1 as MNHEY and CDR2 as SMNVEV (reference sequence). The junction had 15 bases not matched to a gene; V was cut back by 8 bases and J by 4 bases. CDR3 length equals 17 residues. This chain's CDR3 is CASRPTLTGQGYNEQFF. The DNA for the CDR3 is TGTGCCAGCCGACCGACTCTCACGGGACAGGGTTACAATGAGCAGTTCTTC.

This chain connects TRBV2 to TRBJ2-7; the match to TRBD2 covers 7 bases. With 3 bases clipped from V and 2 bases from J, the junction kept 4 bases outside the gene matches. This CDR3 contains 14 residues. The germline V gene has CDR1 SNHLY and CDR2 FYNNEI. Here the CDR3 reads CASSDRTRTYEQYF. In DNA form, the CDR3 reads TGTGCCAGCAGTGACCGGACTAGGACCTACGAGCAGTACTTC.

This rearrangement joins TRBV7-5 to TRBJ1-2. TRBV7-5 is classified as a pseudogene. The CDR3 loop spans 10 amino acids. CDR3 sequence: CARSPRSGTF. The CDR3 region has the DNA TGTGCCAGAAGCCCAAGGTCGGGAACCTTC.

The rearrangement uses TRBV21-1 and TRBJ2-5; the table's D call, TRBD2, has no DNA check behind it. TRBV21-1 is given as a pseudogene. CDR3 length: 14 residues. The CDR3 protein is CASSEGLGAETQYF. The CDR3 DNA reads as TGTGCCAGCAGCGAAGGACTAGGGGCAGAGACCCAGTACTTC.

The gene calls are TRBV19 and TRBJ1-6; TRBD1 agrees at 7 bases. The CDR3 loop spans 15 amino acids. CDR1 and CDR2 (germline): LNHDA, SQIVND (reference sequence). The ends lost 8 bases at V and 8 bases at J; junction bases unmatched: 12. The DNA for the CDR3 is TGTGCCAGTGGAGCTTCCGGGACAGTCTATTCACCCCTCCACTTT. It is translated as CASGASGTVYSPLHF.

CDR3 sequence: CASSLSGGLQETQYF. The DNA for the CDR3 is TGCGCCAGCAGCTTGAGCGGGGGACTCCAAGAGACCCAGTACTTC. The chain couples TRBV5-1 to TRBJ2-5, with TRBD2 matching over 8 bases. The CDR3 extends over 15 amino acids. Trimming at V came to 1 base and at J to 1 base, leaving 3 bases not matched to a gene. Germline values: CDR1 SGHRS, CDR2 YFSETQ.

The chain links TRBV27 to TRBJ2-7; D is unresolved. CDR3 size: 11 residues. V gave up 2 bases and J gave up 10 bases, with 9 bases separating them. Germline assignment: CDR1 MNHEY and CDR2 SMNVEV (reference sequence). The DNA for the CDR3 is TGTGCCAGCAGTTTAGGCGGAAACCAGTACTTC. Its protein product is CASSLGGNQYF.